This TCR beta chain was sequenced in a study of blood T cell repertoires in COVID-19. Assay: immunoSEQ multiplex PCR; the TCRdb copy retains only in-frame clones and omits some. The sample records 110,000 or so clones, approximately 86% being singletons. The CDR3 spans 15 residues. Per germline, CDR1 LNHDA and CDR2 SQIVND (reference sequence). V was cut by 5 bases and J by 2 bases, with 15 bases left in between. Sequenced sample: peripheral blood. The chain carries TRBV19 and TRBJ1-2; D not resolved. This receptor was identified in a human donor in a cohort sampled during active COVID-19. The DNA for the CDR3 is TGTGCCAGTAGTCCCCCCCGGTCCAGGAACTATGGCTACACCTTC. Its protein is CASSPPRSRNYGYTF.